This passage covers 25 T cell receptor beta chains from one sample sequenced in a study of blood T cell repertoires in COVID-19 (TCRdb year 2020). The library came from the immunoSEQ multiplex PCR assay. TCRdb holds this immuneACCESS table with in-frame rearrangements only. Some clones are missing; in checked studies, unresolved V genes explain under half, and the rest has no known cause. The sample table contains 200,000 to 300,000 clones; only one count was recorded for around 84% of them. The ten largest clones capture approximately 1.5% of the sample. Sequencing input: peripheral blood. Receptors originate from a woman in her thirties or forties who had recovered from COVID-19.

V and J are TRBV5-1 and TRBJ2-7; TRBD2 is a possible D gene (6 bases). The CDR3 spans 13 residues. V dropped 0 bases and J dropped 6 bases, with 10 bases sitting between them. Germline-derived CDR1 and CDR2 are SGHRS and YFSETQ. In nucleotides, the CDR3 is TGCGCCAGCAGCTTGGACAGGAGGGTCGAGCAGTACTTC. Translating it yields CASSLDRRVEQYF.

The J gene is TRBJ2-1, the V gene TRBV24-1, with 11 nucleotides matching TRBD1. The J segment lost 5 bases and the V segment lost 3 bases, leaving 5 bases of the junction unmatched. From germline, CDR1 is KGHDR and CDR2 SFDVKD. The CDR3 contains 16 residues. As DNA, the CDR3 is TGTGCCACCAGTGATCTCGGGACAGGGGGAAACAATGAGCAGTTCTTC. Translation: CATSDLGTGGNNEQFF.

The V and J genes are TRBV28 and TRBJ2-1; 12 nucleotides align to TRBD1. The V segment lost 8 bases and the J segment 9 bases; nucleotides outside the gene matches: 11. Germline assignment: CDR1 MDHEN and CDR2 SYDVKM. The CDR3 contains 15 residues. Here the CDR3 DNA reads TGTGCCAGCCCACCTCGGGACAGGGGGCCTGCTGAGCAGTTCTTC. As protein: CASPPRDRGPAEQFF.

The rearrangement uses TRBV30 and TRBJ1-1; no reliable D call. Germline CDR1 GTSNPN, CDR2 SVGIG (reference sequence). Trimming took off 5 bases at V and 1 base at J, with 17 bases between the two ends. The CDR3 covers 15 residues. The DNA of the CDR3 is TGTGCCTGGTTCAGCGGGCGGGCCAAGAACACTGAAGCTTTCTTT. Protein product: CAWFSGRAKNTEAFF.

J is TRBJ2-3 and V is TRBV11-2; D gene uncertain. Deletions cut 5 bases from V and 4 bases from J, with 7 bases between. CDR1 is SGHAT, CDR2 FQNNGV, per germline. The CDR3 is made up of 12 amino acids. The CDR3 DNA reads TGTGCCAGCAGCCCTTTAGCAGATACGCAGTATTTT. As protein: CASSPLADTQYF.

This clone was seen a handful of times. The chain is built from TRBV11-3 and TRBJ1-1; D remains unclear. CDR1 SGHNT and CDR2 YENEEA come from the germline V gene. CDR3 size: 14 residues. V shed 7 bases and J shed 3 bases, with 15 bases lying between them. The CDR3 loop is CASTLGRRHTEAFF. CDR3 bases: TGTGCCAGCACCCTTGGGCGAAGACACACTGAAGCTTTCTTT.

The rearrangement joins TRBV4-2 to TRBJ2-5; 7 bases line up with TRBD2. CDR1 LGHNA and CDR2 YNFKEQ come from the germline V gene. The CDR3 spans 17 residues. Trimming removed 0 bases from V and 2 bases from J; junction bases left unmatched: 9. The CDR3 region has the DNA TGTGCCAGCAGCCAAGATCTAAGAGGACTAGTACAAGAGACCCAGTACTTC. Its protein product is CASSQDLRGLVQETQYF.

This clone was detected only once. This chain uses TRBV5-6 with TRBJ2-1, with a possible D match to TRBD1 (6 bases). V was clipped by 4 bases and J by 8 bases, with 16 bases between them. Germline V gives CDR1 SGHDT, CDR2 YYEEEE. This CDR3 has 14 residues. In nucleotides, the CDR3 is TGTGCCAGCAGCACCCGAATACAGGGATATGAGCAGTTCTTC. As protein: CASSTRIQGYEQFF.

The CDR3 protein is CASSTNRGGPYEQYF. The CDR3 DNA is TGTGCCAGTAGTACCAACAGGGGGGGGCCCTACGAGCAGTACTTC. This sequence joins TRBV19 and TRBJ2-7; D is perhaps TRBD1 (8 bases). The ends were cut back, 4 bases at V and 2 bases at J, with 15 bases in the middle. There are 15 residues in the CDR3. Germline CDR1 LNHDA, CDR2 SQIVND (reference sequence).

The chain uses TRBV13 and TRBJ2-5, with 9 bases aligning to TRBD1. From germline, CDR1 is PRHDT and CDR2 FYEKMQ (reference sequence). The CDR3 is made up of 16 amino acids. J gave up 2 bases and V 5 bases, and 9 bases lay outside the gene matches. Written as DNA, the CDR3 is TGTGCCAGCAGCGCCCTGGGGACAGGGATTCAAGAGACCCAGTACTTC. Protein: CASSALGTGIQETQYF.

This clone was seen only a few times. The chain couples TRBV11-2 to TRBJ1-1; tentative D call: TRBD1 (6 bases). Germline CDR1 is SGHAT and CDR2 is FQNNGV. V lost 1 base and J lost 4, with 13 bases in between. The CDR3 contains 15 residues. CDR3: CASSLAWQGITEAFF. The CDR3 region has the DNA TGTGCCAGCAGCTTAGCTTGGCAGGGGATCACTGAAGCTTTCTTT.

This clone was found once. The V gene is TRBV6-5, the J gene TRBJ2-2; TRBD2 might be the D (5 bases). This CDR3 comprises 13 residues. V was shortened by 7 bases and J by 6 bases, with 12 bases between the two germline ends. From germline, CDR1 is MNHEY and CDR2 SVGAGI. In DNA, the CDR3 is TGTGCCAGCAAAGGACTTCGCCCCGGGGAGCTGTTTTTT. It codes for CASKGLRPGELFF.

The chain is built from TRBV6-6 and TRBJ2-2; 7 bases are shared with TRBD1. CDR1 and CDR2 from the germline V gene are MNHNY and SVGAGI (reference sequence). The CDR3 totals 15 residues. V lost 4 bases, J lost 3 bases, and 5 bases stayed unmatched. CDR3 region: CASSFNQGDTGELFF. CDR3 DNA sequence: TGTGCCAGCAGTTTCAATCAGGGGGACACCGGGGAGCTGTTTTTT.

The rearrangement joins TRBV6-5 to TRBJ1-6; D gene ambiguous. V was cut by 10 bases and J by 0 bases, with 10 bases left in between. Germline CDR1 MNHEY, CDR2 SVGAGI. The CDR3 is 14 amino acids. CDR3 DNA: TGTGCCACCAAAACTAGCTCCTATAATTCACCCCTCCACTTT. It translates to CATKTSSYNSPLHF.

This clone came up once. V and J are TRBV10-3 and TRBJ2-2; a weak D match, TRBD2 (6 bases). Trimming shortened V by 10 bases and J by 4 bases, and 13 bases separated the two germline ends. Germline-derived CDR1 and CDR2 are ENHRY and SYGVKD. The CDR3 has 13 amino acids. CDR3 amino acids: CATYPGVTGELFF. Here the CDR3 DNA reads TGTGCCACCTACCCGGGGGTCACCGGGGAGCTGTTTTTT.

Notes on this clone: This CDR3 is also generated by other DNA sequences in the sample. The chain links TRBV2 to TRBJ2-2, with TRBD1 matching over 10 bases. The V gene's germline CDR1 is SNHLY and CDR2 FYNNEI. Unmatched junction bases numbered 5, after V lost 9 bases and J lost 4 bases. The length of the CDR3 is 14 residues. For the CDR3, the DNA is TGTGCCAGTACCGGGACAGGGGCCACCGGGGAGCTGTTTTTT. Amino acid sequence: CASTGTGATGELFF.

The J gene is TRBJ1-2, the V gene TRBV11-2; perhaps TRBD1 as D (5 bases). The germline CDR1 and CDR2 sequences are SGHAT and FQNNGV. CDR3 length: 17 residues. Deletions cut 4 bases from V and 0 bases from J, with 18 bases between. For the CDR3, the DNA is TGTGCCAGCAGCTCTTGGGCAGGGAAGAAAGCTAACTATGGCTACACCTTC. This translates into CASSSWAGKKANYGYTF.

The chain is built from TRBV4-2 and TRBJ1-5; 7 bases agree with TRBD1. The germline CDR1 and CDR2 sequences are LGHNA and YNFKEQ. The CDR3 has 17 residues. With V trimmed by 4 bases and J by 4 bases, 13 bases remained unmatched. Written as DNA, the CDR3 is TGTGCCAGCAGCCCGAGTAATAGGACAGGAGATAATCAGCCCCAGCATTTT. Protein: CASSPSNRTGDNQPQHF.

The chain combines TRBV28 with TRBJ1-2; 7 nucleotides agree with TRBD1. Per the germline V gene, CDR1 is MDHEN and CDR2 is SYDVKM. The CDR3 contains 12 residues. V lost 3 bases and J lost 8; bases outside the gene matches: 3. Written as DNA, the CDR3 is TGTGCCAGCAGTTTCTCAGGGGGAGGCTACACCTTC. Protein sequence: CASSFSGGGYTF.

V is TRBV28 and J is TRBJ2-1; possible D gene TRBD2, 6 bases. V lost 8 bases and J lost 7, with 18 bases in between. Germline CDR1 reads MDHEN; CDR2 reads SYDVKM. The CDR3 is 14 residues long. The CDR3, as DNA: TGTGCCAGCGGCACCCTGGGGGGAAGAAATGAGCAGTTCTTC. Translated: CASGTLGGRNEQFF. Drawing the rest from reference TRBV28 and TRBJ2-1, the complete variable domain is DVKVTQSSRYLVKRTGEKVFLECVQDMDHENMFWYRQDPGLGLRLIYFSYDVKMKEKGDIPEGYSVSREKKERFSLILESASTNQTSMYLCASGTLGGRNEQFFGPGTRLTVL.

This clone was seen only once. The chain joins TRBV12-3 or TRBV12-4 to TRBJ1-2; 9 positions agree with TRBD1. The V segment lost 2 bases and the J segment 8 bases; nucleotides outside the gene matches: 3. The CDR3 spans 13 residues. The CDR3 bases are TGTGCCAGCAGTTTACGGACAGGGGCGGGCTACACCTTC. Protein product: CASSLRTGAGYTF.

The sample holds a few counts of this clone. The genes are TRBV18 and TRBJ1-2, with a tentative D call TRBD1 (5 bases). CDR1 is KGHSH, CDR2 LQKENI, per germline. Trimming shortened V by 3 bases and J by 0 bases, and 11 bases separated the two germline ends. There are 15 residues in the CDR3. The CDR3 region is CASSPGPGANYGYTF. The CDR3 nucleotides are TGTGCCAGCTCACCGGGACCGGGAGCTAACTATGGCTACACCTTC. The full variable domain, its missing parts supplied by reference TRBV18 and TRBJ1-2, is NAGVMQNPRHLVRRRGQEARLRCSPMKGHSHVYWYRQLPEEGLKFMVYLQKENIIDESGMPKERFSAEFPKEGPSILRIQQVVRGDSAAYFCASSPGPGANYGYTFGSGTRLTVV.

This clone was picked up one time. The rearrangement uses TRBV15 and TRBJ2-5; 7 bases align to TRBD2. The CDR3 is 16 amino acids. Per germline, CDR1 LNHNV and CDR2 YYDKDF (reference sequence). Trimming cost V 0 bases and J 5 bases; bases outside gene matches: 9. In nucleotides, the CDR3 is TGTGCCACCAGCAGAGACTTTGGGGTAGCGGGTGAGACCCAGTACTTC. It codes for CATSRDFGVAGETQYF.

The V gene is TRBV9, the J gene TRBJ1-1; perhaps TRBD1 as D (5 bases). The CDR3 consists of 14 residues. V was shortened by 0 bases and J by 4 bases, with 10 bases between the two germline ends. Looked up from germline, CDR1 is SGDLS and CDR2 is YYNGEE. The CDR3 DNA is TGTGCCAGCAGCGTAGTATGGGGGGGCACTGAAGCTTTCTTT. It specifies CASSVVWGGTEAFF. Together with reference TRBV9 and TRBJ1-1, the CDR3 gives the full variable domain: DSGVTQTPKHLITATGQRVTLRCSPRSGDLSVYWYQQSLDQGLQFLIQYYNGEERAKGNILERFSAQQFPDLHSELNLSSLELGDSALYFCASSVVWGGTEAFFGQGTRLTVV.

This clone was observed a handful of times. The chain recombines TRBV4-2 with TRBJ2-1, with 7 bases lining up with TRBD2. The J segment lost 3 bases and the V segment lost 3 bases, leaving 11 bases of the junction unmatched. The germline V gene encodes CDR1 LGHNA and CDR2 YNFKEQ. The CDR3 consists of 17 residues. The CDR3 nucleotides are TGTGCCAGCAGCCACTTTCCGGGGGTAGCGGGCTACAATGAGCAGTTCTTC. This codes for CASSHFPGVAGYNEQFF.